The sequence of this T cell receptor beta chain was determined in a study of blood T cell repertoires in COVID-19. The overall study: The United States, Italy and Spain were the sources of the acute and convalescent COVID-19 samples. PBMCs, B-cell-depleted T cells, or T cells provided the cDNA or gDNA that made up the material.

In the authors' workflow: Quantification of nucleated cells was approximated via reference gene primer amplification. Here immunoSEQ multiplex PCR was the method, and the copy in TCRdb shows in-frame clones only, minus some. V and J calls plus clone size are reproduced from that table; the DNA served to infer D and trimming. Here the sample spans more than 70,000 clones, around nine tenths being singletons. This CDR3 has 14 residues. V shed 7 bases, J shed 4 bases, and the junction held 5 bases outside the gene matches. Germline-derived CDR1 and CDR2 are LNHDA and SQIVND (reference sequence). The chain couples TRBV19 to TRBJ1-5, with 9 bases aligning to TRBD1. This clonotype was obtained from a man over 45 with active or convalescent COVID-19. The sample taken for sequencing was peripheral blood. The CDR3: CASTGQGKNQPQHF. The CDR3 DNA reads TGTGCCAGTACCGGACAGGGGAAAAATCAGCCCCAGCATTTT.